A single sample is the source of the 7 T cell receptor beta chains below, sequenced in a study of shared clonotypes between healthy human individuals. Cells designated naive CD8 were CD45RO-negative and were positively selected for CCR7, with terminally differentiated effector memory CD45RA+ cells excluded. Profiling relied on immunoSEQ multiplex PCR, and the TCRdb table lists in-frame clones only, not all of them. Of approximately 2,000,000 clones in the sample, 90% to 95% were seen once. Input material: naive CD8+ T cells from PBMCs. All receptors come from a man aged 18 to 29 in good health. Some clones in this sample may be carry-over from other donors' samples.

The V gene is TRBV5-4, the J gene TRBJ2-1, with 9 positions matching TRBD2. After removal of 9 bases from V and 4 bases from J, the junction contained 17 bases not matched to a gene. The CDR3 covers 17 residues. CDR1 and CDR2 from the germline V gene are SGHNT and YYREEE (reference sequence). CDR3 protein: CATKQSPAGGLYNEQFF. For the CDR3, the DNA is TGTGCCACCAAACAAAGCCCAGCGGGAGGATTGTACAATGAGCAGTTCTTC.

The V and J genes are TRBV11-2 and TRBJ1-1; maybe TRBD1 (5 bases). The CDR3 has 14 amino acids. The germline V and J ends were trimmed by 3 bases and 4 bases, with 12 bases remaining between them. Germline CDR1 SGHAT, CDR2 FQNNGV. CDR3 sequence: CASSLTPGATEAFF. CDR3 bases: TGTGCCAGCAGCTTGACTCCCGGGGCCACTGAAGCTTTCTTT. Supplemented by reference TRBV11-2 and TRBJ1-1, the full variable domain reads EAGVAQSPRYKIIEKRQSVAFWCNPISGHATLYWYQQILGQGPKLLIQFQNNGVVDDSQLPKDRFSAERLKGVDSTLKIQPAKLEDSAVYLCASSLTPGATEAFFGQGTRLTVV.

This chain links TRBV7-8 with TRBJ1-1, with D possibly being TRBD1 (5 bases). Germline V gene sequence: CDR1 SGHVS, CDR2 FQNEAQ. The CDR3 has 14 amino acids. The V end lost 5 bases, the J end lost 3 bases, and 13 bases lay between the germline ends. The chain's CDR3 is CASSLEIGDTEAFF. Written as DNA, the CDR3 is TGTGCCAGCAGCCTAGAGATAGGGGACACTGAAGCTTTCTTT.

The CDR3 nucleotides read TGTGCCAGCAGTTCCTTGACTAGAAGTCGTGAGCAGTTCTTC. Its protein is CASSSLTRSREQFF. J is TRBJ2-1 and V is TRBV27; maybe TRBD2 (6 bases). The V and J ends lost 4 bases and 9 bases respectively, with 16 bases between them. Germline V CDR1 and CDR2: MNHEY, SMNVEV (reference sequence). The CDR3 runs 14 residues.

This sequence joins TRBV5-1 and TRBJ2-3; D remains ambiguous. V was clipped by 0 bases and J by 2 bases, with 7 bases between them. Germline V gene data show CDR1 as SGHRS and CDR2 as YFSETQ. There are 14 residues in the CDR3. The CDR3 protein is CASSLGPLTDTQYF. The CDR3 DNA reads as TGCGCCAGCAGCTTGGGACCACTCACAGATACGCAGTATTTT.

J is TRBJ2-3 and V is TRBV5-6; TRBD2 aligns across 7 bases. The CDR3 spans 13 residues. Losses at the gene ends were 4 bases for V and 3 bases for J; bases not matched to a gene: 2. CDR1 and CDR2 from the germline V gene are SGHDT and YYEEEE. The CDR3 loop is CASSPGGTDTQYF. The CDR3 DNA sequence: TGTGCCAGCAGCCCCGGGGGGACAGATACGCAGTATTTT.

The chain carries TRBV28 and TRBJ2-3; unclear D gene. The V gene lost 5 bases and the J gene lost 3 bases, with 12 bases spanning the gap. The CDR3 extends over 14 amino acids. In germline, CDR1 is MDHEN, CDR2 SYDVKM. The CDR3 region is CASSRNIYTDTQYF. CDR3 DNA sequence: TGTGCCAGCAGTCGTAATATATATACAGATACGCAGTATTTT.